The 18 T cell receptor beta chains given below trace back to one sample, sequenced in a study of blood T cell repertoires in COVID-19. Data came from immunoSEQ multiplex PCR; TCRdb stores just in-frame clones and leaves some out. The table lists about 320,000 clones, approximately 88% of them singletons, with about 4.7% in the top ten. The sample consisted of PBMCs or T cells enriched from blood (not recorded which). Receptors were obtained from a man aged 25 to 40 who had recovered from COVID-19.

The genes are TRBV2 and TRBJ1-3; no reliable D call. From germline, CDR1 is SNHLY and CDR2 FYNNEI. Trimming shortened V by 4 bases and J by 4 bases, and 14 bases separated the two germline ends. CDR3 size: 15 residues. CDR3 bases: TGTGCCAGCAGTGCAGGAGGAGGGTGGGGAAACACCATATATTTT. This sequence encodes CASSAGGGWGNTIYF.

The rearrangement joins TRBV5-1 to TRBJ2-7; the match to TRBD1 covers 12 bases. Germline CDR1 reads SGHRS; CDR2 reads YFSETQ. The CDR3 covers 15 residues. V shed 0 bases and J 5 bases; nucleotides not matched to a gene: 3. The DNA for the CDR3 is TGCGCCAGCAGCTTGGCCGGGACAGGGGGCAACGAGCAGTACTTC. As protein: CASSLAGTGGNEQYF.

Details on this clone: The same CDR3 can be traced to other DNA sequences in this sample. This chain joins TRBV6-5 and TRBJ1-5, with TRBD1 as a possible D gene (6 bases). In germline, CDR1 is MNHEY, CDR2 SVGAGI. The CDR3 is made up of 13 amino acids. V was shortened by 4 bases and J by 4 bases, with 8 bases between the two germline ends. CDR3 nucleotides: TGTGCCAGCAGTTTACAGGGAAATCAGCCCCAGCATTTT. Its translation is CASSLQGNQPQHF.

V is TRBV4-2 and J is TRBJ1-4; D is perhaps TRBD1 (6 bases). The CDR3 loop spans 19 amino acids. CDR1 is LGHNA, CDR2 YNFKEQ, per germline. Trimming removed 0 bases at V and 14 bases at J, with 31 bases between. CDR3 loop: CASSQDLGQSSRLMKPLFF. The CDR3, as DNA: TGTGCCAGCAGCCAAGATCTAGGACAGAGTAGCCGTTTAATGAAACCCCTGTTTTTT.

The chain is built from TRBV10-3 and TRBJ2-7; D is perhaps TRBD2 (7 bases). Germline CDR1 and CDR2: ENHRY and SYGVKD. This CDR3 is 15 amino acids long. V lost 0 bases and J lost 4, with 13 bases in between. CDR3 nucleotide sequence: TGTGCCATCAGTGAGTCGGAGGGGGGGATGTACGAGCAGTACTTC. Translated: CAISESEGGMYEQYF.

The chain couples TRBV2 to TRBJ2-7; a possible D gene is TRBD2 (6 bases). V lost 7 bases and J lost 4, with 17 bases in between. Germline V lookup: CDR1 SNHLY, CDR2 FYNNEI. The CDR3 extends over 14 amino acids. The CDR3 nucleotides are TGTGCCAGCAATCCTTTAGCGGCGGGATACGAGCAGTACTTC. Residues: CASNPLAAGYEQYF.

The chain carries TRBV28 and TRBJ1-1, with 8 bases aligning to TRBD1. The CDR3 loop spans 12 amino acids. CDR1 and CDR2 (germline): MDHEN, SYDVKM. V shed 6 bases and J 8 bases; nucleotides not matched to a gene: 5. This chain's CDR3 is CASSLDRGEAFF. The CDR3 coding sequence is TGTGCCAGCAGCCTTGACAGGGGCGAAGCTTTCTTT.

The rearrangement links TRBV18 to TRBJ1-5, with D hard to call. Trimming took 4 bases from V and 6 from J, leaving 10 bases between them. Germline V gives CDR1 KGHSH, CDR2 LQKENI. The length of the CDR3 is 13 residues. DNA for the CDR3: TGTGCCAGCTCACTTGCGTCGGGTCAGCCCCAGCATTTT. The encoded protein is CASSLASGQPQHF.

The V gene is TRBV7-9, the J gene TRBJ1-1; 10 nucleotides align to TRBD1. The CDR3 spans 14 residues. The germline CDR1 and CDR2 sequences are SEHNR and FQNEAQ (reference sequence). J was trimmed by 5 bases and V by 7 bases; bases with no gene match: 7. CDR3 bases: TGTGCCAGCATGTCGACAGGGGGCAGGACTGAAGCTTTCTTT. Translation: CASMSTGGRTEAFF.

This rearrangement joins TRBV5-1 to TRBJ2-7; 7 nucleotides match TRBD1. CDR3 length: 15 amino acids. V lost 0 bases and J lost 3; bases outside the gene matches: 6. The V gene's germline CDR1 is SGHRS and CDR2 YFSETQ. The CDR3 sequence is CASSLAVTGIYEQYF. The CDR3 region has the DNA TGCGCCAGCAGCTTGGCCGTGACAGGGATCTACGAGCAGTACTTC.

The chain recombines TRBV5-1 with TRBJ2-7; D gene uncertain. Germline-derived CDR1 and CDR2 are SGHRS and YFSETQ. The CDR3 is 13 residues long. Trimming pared 4 bases from V and 2 bases from J, leaving 10 bases between. The CDR3 sequence is CASSPTVTYEQYF. CDR3 sequence (DNA): TGCGCCAGCAGCCCCACAGTGACCTACGAGCAGTACTTC.

This clone was detected once. This chain connects TRBV2 to TRBJ2-5; 13 bases agree with TRBD2. This CDR3 is 15 amino acids long. The germline CDR1 and CDR2 sequences are SNHLY and FYNNEI. With 4 bases clipped from V and 5 bases from J, the junction kept 4 bases outside the gene matches. The CDR3 loop reads CASSVGTSGVETQYF. DNA for the CDR3: TGTGCCAGCAGTGTTGGGACTAGCGGGGTTGAGACCCAGTACTTC.

The gene calls are TRBV27 and TRBJ2-7, with 8 bases that match TRBD1. CDR1 and CDR2 (germline): MNHEY, SMNVEV (reference sequence). The CDR3 loop spans 14 amino acids. Trimming cost V 3 bases and J 5 bases; bases outside gene matches: 6. CDR3 protein: CASSFRDRKNEQYF. The CDR3, as DNA: TGTGCCAGCAGTTTCCGGGACAGGAAGAACGAGCAGTACTTC.

In DNA, the CDR3 is TGTGCCAGCAGTGAACCCCTGGGGGGGGCCTCCTACAATGAGCAGTTCTTC. Amino acids: CASSEPLGGASYNEQFF. The gene calls are TRBV6-1 and TRBJ2-1, with D possibly TRBD2 on 7 matching bases. The V gene lost 2 bases and the J gene lost 0 bases, with 14 bases spanning the gap. The germline CDR1 and CDR2 sequences are MNHNS and SASEGT. The CDR3 runs to 17 residues.

The genes are TRBV18 and TRBJ1-2; 8 positions agree with TRBD1. Germline V gives CDR1 KGHSH, CDR2 LQKENI. With 3 bases clipped from V and 1 base from J, the junction kept 7 bases outside the gene matches. This CDR3 is built from 16 residues. CDR3 protein: CASSPTTGVINYGYTF. The CDR3 nucleotides read TGTGCCAGCTCACCTACGACAGGGGTGATTAACTATGGCTACACCTTC.

V gene TRBV19 combines with J gene TRBJ2-5; 10 bases line up with TRBD2. This CDR3 region has 15 residues. Per the germline V gene, CDR1 is LNHDA and CDR2 is SQIVND (reference sequence). The J segment lost 5 bases and the V segment lost 6 bases, leaving 9 bases of the junction unmatched. The CDR3 spells CASSDPSGGFETQYF. CDR3 DNA: TGTGCCAGTAGCGACCCTAGCGGGGGCTTTGAGACCCAGTACTTC.

The chain carries TRBV7-9 and TRBJ1-5, with no clear D. CDR1 SEHNR and CDR2 FQNEAQ come from the germline V gene (reference sequence). Deletions cut 5 bases from V and 6 bases from J, with 11 bases between. The CDR3 loop spans 13 amino acids. This chain's CDR3 is CASSATVGQPQHF. CDR3 DNA: TGTGCCAGCAGCGCGACTGTTGGTCAGCCCCAGCATTTT.

This clone was picked up a small number of times. At the DNA level, this CDR3 is encoded by other sequences in the same sample as well. The V gene is TRBV10-3, the J gene TRBJ2-3; 10 bases are a match to TRBD2. The V gene end was trimmed by 2 bases and the J gene end by 3 bases; junction bases not matched to a gene: 5. Germline CDR1 is ENHRY and CDR2 is SYGVKD. There are 16 residues in the CDR3. CDR3 nucleotides: TGTGCCATCAGTGAGGCTAGCGGGGGACGGACAGATACGCAGTATTTT. It codes for CAISEASGGRTDTQYF.